These 13 T cell receptor beta chains share one sample of origin, sequenced in a study of T cell responses to AZD1222 COVID-19 vaccine. Measured with immunoSEQ multiplex PCR; TCRdb has only the in-frame clones, and not every one. The sample has tens of thousands of clones, approximately 89% seen once. The sample was peripheral blood, taken 28 days after the second AZD1222 dose. All receptors derive from an adult who received the AZD1222 COVID-19 vaccine.

The chain carries TRBV5-1 and TRBJ2-2, with D possibly matching TRBD1 (5 bases). CDR1 and CDR2 (germline): SGHRS, YFSETQ. The CDR3 loop spans 15 amino acids. The germline V and J ends were trimmed by 4 bases and 4 bases, with 14 bases remaining between them. The DNA for the CDR3 is TGCGCCAGCAGCCTCACAGGTCTCGTCACCGGGGAGCTGTTTTTT. It yields the protein CASSLTGLVTGELFF.

The V and J genes are TRBV3-1 (or the pseudogene TRBV3-2) and TRBJ2-7; D might be TRBD2 (6 bases). CDR3 length equals 14 residues. Germline V CDR1 and CDR2: LGHDT, YNNKEL (reference sequence). V was clipped by 2 bases and J by 6 bases, with 14 bases between them. CDR3 in amino acids: CASSQHRELGEQYF. As DNA, the CDR3 is TGTGCCAGCAGCCAACATCGGGAGCTGGGCGAGCAGTACTTC.

The V call is TRBV6-5, the J call TRBJ2-3; unclear D gene. Trimming cost V 6 bases and J 0 bases, with 10 bases left between them. The length of the CDR3 is 14 residues. CDR1 is MNHEY and CDR2 is SVGAGI in the germline V gene. The CDR3 coding sequence is TGTGCCAGCAGGCCAGGTCATAGCACAGATACGCAGTATTTT. Protein product: CASRPGHSTDTQYF.

V is TRBV7-2 and J is TRBJ1-1; no reliable D call. Trimming removed 10 bases from V and 0 bases from J, with 12 bases in between. This CDR3 has 13 amino acids. CDR1 is SGHTA, CDR2 FQGNSA, per germline. CDR3 DNA: TGTGCCACTCTTCTAAGGTTGAACACTGAAGCTTTCTTT. It codes for CATLLRLNTEAFF.

The chain carries TRBV18 and TRBJ2-5; no firm D call. This CDR3 is built from 17 residues. V lost 1 base, J lost 7 bases, and 22 bases lay in between. The germline gives CDR1 KGHSH, CDR2 LQKENI. The CDR3, as DNA: TGTGCCAGCTCACCACAAGGAAAAATGCCCGATGAAGGGACCCAGTACTTC. Amino acids: CASSPQGKMPDEGTQYF.

The chain joins TRBV28 to TRBJ1-2; D is unclear. The length of the CDR3 is 12 residues. The V end was cut by 5 bases, the J end by 4 bases, with 8 bases between. CDR1 and CDR2 (germline): MDHEN, SYDVKM. The CDR3 region is CASSPQRYGYTF. The DNA for the CDR3 is TGTGCCAGCAGTCCACAGCGCTATGGCTACACCTTC.

The rearrangement uses TRBV5-5 and TRBJ1-6; D uncertain. Germline CDR1 is SGHKS and CDR2 is YYEKEE (reference sequence). This CDR3 is 15 amino acids long. V lost 0 bases, J lost 10 bases, and 14 bases lay in between. CDR3 loop: CASSLAGDGGSPLHF. As DNA, the CDR3 is TGTGCCAGCAGCTTGGCCGGAGATGGAGGGTCACCCCTCCACTTT.

The rearrangement uses TRBV19 and TRBJ2-7; 9 positions agree with TRBD1. Germline V gene sequence: CDR1 LNHDA, CDR2 SQIVND (reference sequence). Germline trimming cut 6 bases from V and 5 bases from J; bases unmatched to any gene: 11. The CDR3 sequence is 15 residues long. The CDR3 is CASRPSGTGRDEQYF. The CDR3 nucleotides read TGTGCCAGTAGGCCGTCCGGGACAGGGCGTGACGAGCAGTACTTC. Complete variable domain (other parts from reference TRBV19 and TRBJ2-7): DGGITQSPKYLFRKEGQNVTLSCEQNLNHDAMYWYRQDPGQGLRLIYYSQIVNDFQKGDIAEGYSVSREKKESFPLTVTSAQKNPTAFYLCASRPSGTGRDEQYFGPGTRLTVT.

This clone is a singleton in its sample. CDR3 region: CASRVAGGTHNEQFF. The CDR3 DNA sequence: TGTGCCAGTAGAGTAGCGGGAGGGACCCACAATGAGCAGTTCTTC. The gene calls are TRBV19 and TRBJ2-1; 11 bases match TRBD2. This CDR3 comprises 15 residues. CDR1 and CDR2 from the germline V gene are LNHDA and SQIVND (reference sequence). The junction had 6 bases not matched to a gene; V was cut back by 6 bases and J by 5 bases.

The chain is built from TRBV5-1 and TRBJ1-1, with 10 bases lining up with TRBD1. The CDR3 has 11 residues. V was pared by 5 bases and J by 11 bases, with 3 bases of the junction left unmatched. The V gene's germline CDR1 is SGHRS and CDR2 YFSETQ. CDR3 residues: CASSPGQGAFF. CDR3 nucleotides: TGCGCCAGCAGTCCGGGACAGGGGGCTTTCTTT. The whole variable domain, filled in from reference TRBV5-1 and TRBJ1-1, reads KAGVTQTPRYLIKTRGQQVTLSCSPISGHRSVSWYQQTPGQGLQFLFEYFSETQRNKGNFPGRFSGRQFSNSRSEMNVSTLELGDSALYLCASSPGQGAFFGQGTRLTVV.

This chain uses TRBV5-1 with TRBJ2-6; D unclear. The CDR3 is 13 residues long. The germline V gene has CDR1 SGHRS and CDR2 YFSETQ. V was pared by 7 bases and J by 1 base, with 6 bases between. Here the CDR3 DNA reads TGCGCCAGCCGGGCGTCTGGGGCCAACGTCCTGACTTTC. Translated, it gives CASRASGANVLTF.

This clone was counted only a few times. The V call is TRBV28, the J call TRBJ1-2; 10 bases are a match to TRBD1. The germline V gene encodes CDR1 MDHEN and CDR2 SYDVKM. Trimming took 5 bases from V and 5 from J; bases not matched to a gene: 8. CDR3 size: 15 residues. The CDR3 protein is CASSGFRTGGYGYTF. The CDR3 coding sequence is TGTGCCAGCAGTGGTTTTCGGACAGGGGGGTATGGCTACACCTTC.

The chain recombines TRBV30 with TRBJ1-1; TRBD1 matches at 10 bases. V shed 3 bases and J 0 bases; nucleotides not matched to a gene: 4. Germline V gene data show CDR1 as GTSNPN and CDR2 as SVGIG (reference sequence). This CDR3 has 15 amino acids. The CDR3 DNA is TGTGCCTGGAGGGGGGGACAGGGGATGAACACTGAAGCTTTCTTT. Translating it yields CAWRGGQGMNTEAFF. Full variable domain (remainder filled in from reference TRBV30 and TRBJ1-1): SQTIHQWPATLVQPVGSPLSLECTVEGTSNPNLYWYRQAAGRGLQLLFYSVGIGQISSEVPQNLSASRPQDRQFILSSKKLLLSDSGFYLCAWRGGQGMNTEAFFGQGTRLTVV.